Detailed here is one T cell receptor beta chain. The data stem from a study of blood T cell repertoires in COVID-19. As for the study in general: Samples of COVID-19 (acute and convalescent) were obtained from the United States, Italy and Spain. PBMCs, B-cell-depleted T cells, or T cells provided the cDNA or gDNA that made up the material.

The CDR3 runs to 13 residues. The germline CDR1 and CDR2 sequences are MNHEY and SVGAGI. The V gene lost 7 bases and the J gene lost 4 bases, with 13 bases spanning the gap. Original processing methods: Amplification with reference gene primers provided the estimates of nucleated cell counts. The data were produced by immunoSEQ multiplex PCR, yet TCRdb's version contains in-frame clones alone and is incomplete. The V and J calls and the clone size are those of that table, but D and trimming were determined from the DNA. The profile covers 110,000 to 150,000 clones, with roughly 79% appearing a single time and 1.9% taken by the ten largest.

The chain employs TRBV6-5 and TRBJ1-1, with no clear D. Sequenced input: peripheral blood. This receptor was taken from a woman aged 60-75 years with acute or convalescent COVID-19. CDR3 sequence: CASMGVGFTEAFF. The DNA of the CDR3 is TGTGCCAGCATGGGAGTCGGTTTCACTGAAGCTTTCTTT.